This entry lists 6 T cell receptor beta chains sequenced from one sample in a study of liver allograft versus peripheral blood T cells. Study overall: Transplanted-liver and recipient peripheral blood T cell receptor repertoires were compared.

TCRdb re-called the reads through MiXCR, storing one row per CDR3 protein. This sample has 10,000 or so distinct CDR3 sequences; over 12% occur once, and the top ten carry over 2.5%. These receptors originate from a human patient who had a liver transplant. Certain T cells may be donor cells from the graft.

The CDR3 nucleotides read TGCAGTGCTAGAGCGGGGGGAAGTTGGTATGGCTACACCTTC. Translated, it gives CSARAGGSWYGYTF. The genes are TRBV20-1 and TRBJ1-2; D might be TRBD1 (5 bases). The germline gives CDR1 DFQATT, CDR2 SNEGSKA (reference sequence). The V end lost 1 base, the J end lost 5 bases, and 14 bases lay between the germline ends. The CDR3 length is 14 residues.

This clonotype was counted only a few times. The V call is TRBV20-1, the J call TRBJ2-7, with 11 nucleotides matching TRBD1. CDR1 and CDR2 (germline): DFQATT, SNEGSKA (reference sequence). V dropped 3 bases and J dropped 3; count of bases not matched to a gene: 7. The CDR3 runs to 15 residues. CDR3 amino acids: CSARFQGTGGYEQYF. CDR3 nucleotides: TGCAGTGCTAGGTTTCAAGGGACAGGGGGCTACGAGCAGTACTTC.

The chain carries TRBV7-2 and TRBJ2-1; TRBD1 aligns across 7 bases. The CDR3 extends over 15 amino acids. V lost 3 bases, J lost 5 bases, and 7 bases stayed unmatched. Germline CDR1 and CDR2: SGHTA and FQGNSA. The DNA of the CDR3 is TGTGCCAGCAGCTTGATATGGACAGGCGACAATGAGCAGTTCTTC. Amino acid sequence: CASSLIWTGDNEQFF.

This clonotype is medium-sized within its sample. The chain combines TRBV29-1 with TRBJ1-5; D is perhaps TRBD1 (6 bases). The V end was cut by 4 bases, the J end by 4 bases, with 8 bases between. The germline V gene has CDR1 SQVTM and CDR2 ANQGSEA. The CDR3 covers 12 residues. CDR3 in amino acids: CSVAGANQPQHF. The CDR3 nucleotides read TGCAGCGTTGCGGGGGCGAATCAGCCCCAGCATTTT.

This clonotype is deemed medium-sized. The V and J genes are TRBV28 and TRBJ1-6; the D is unclear. Germline V gene lookup returns CDR1 MDHEN and CDR2 SYDVKM. V was clipped by 3 bases and J by 8 bases, with 14 bases between them. The CDR3 consists of 15 residues. CDR3 sequence (DNA): TGTGCCAGCAGTTTCCCTACGGGTCAGGATTCACCCCTCCACTTT. The encoded protein is CASSFPTGQDSPLHF.

The chain uses TRBV6-2 or TRBV6-3 and TRBJ2-3; unclear D gene. The CDR3 is 13 amino acids. The V end lost 7 bases, the J end lost 8 bases, and 16 bases lay between the germline ends. Per germline, CDR1 MNHEY and CDR2 SVGEGT. This CDR3 is CASINPNSATQYF. The DNA of the CDR3 is TGTGCCAGCATCAATCCCAACTCGGCTACGCAGTATTTT.